This passage covers 17 T cell receptor beta chains from one sample sequenced in a study of blood T cell repertoires in COVID-19. TCRdb's copy holds only in-frame clones and misses some; the assay was immunoSEQ multiplex PCR. Among 400,000 to 550,000 clones listed, about 85% were seen once. Sequenced: PBMCs or T cells enriched from blood (not recorded which). The receptor set was obtained from a woman aged 18-35 years with acute COVID-19.

The chain uses TRBV25-1 and TRBJ2-1; 9 bases agree with TRBD1. The CDR3 runs to 15 residues. Germline V gene data show CDR1 as MGHDK and CDR2 as SYGVNS. Germline trimming cut 3 bases from V and 8 bases from J; bases unmatched to any gene: 8. CDR3 DNA sequence: TGTGCCAGCAGTGAGCCCGGGACAGGGCGGTATGAGCAGTTCTTC. It codes for CASSEPGTGRYEQFF.

The gene calls are TRBV28 and TRBJ1-1, with D perhaps matching TRBD1 (5 bases). The CDR3 is 14 amino acids. Between the trimmed V and J ends, which lost 5 bases and 2 bases, there was a span of 12 bases. The germline gives CDR1 MDHEN, CDR2 SYDVKM. The CDR3 is CASSTGDRNTEAFF. CDR3 DNA sequence: TGTGCCAGCAGTACCGGAGACAGAAACACTGAAGCTTTCTTT.

A single count supports this clone. The chain links TRBV5-1 to TRBJ1-1; D is uncertain. This CDR3 has 14 amino acids. Trimming pared 2 bases from V and 4 bases from J, leaving 12 bases between. CDR1 and CDR2 (germline): SGHRS, YFSETQ. The CDR3 DNA reads TGCGCCAGCAGCTTCACAAGCGTAGGCACTGAAGCTTTCTTT. It yields the protein CASSFTSVGTEAFF.

This chain connects TRBV30 to TRBJ2-2, with D possibly TRBD1 on 5 matching bases. Germline V gene lookup returns CDR1 GTSNPN and CDR2 SVGIG (reference sequence). Trimming took off 4 bases at V and 0 bases at J, with 9 bases between the two ends. The CDR3 consists of 14 residues. Written as DNA, the CDR3 is TGTGCCTGGACAGGGAAAGCGAACACCGGGGAGCTGTTTTTT. Amino acids: CAWTGKANTGELFF.

This clone was seen a single time. This rearrangement joins TRBV7-9 to TRBJ1-2; TRBD1 aligns across 7 bases. The CDR3 has 14 amino acids. J lost 8 bases, V lost 3 bases, and 9 bases had no gene match. From germline, CDR1 is SEHNR and CDR2 FQNEAQ (reference sequence). The CDR3 DNA reads TGTGCCAGCAGCTTTCTTGACAGGGCGGGCGGCTACACCTTC. It codes for CASSFLDRAGGYTF.

About this clone itself: Other DNA sequences within the sample encode an identical CDR3. The rearrangement uses TRBV7-9 and TRBJ2-7; D is perhaps TRBD1 (5 bases). The germline V and J ends were trimmed by 4 bases and 2 bases, with 6 bases remaining between them. CDR3 length: 12 amino acids. Germline CDR1 reads SEHNR; CDR2 reads FQNEAQ (reference sequence). This CDR3 reads CASSSRAYEQYF. As DNA, the CDR3 is TGTGCCAGCAGCTCCAGGGCCTACGAGCAGTACTTC.

The chain uses TRBV2 and TRBJ2-1; the match to TRBD2 covers 11 bases. With 4 bases clipped from V and 0 bases from J, the junction kept 11 bases outside the gene matches. Germline-derived CDR1 and CDR2 are SNHLY and FYNNEI. The CDR3 has 19 residues. The CDR3 DNA reads as TGTGCCAGCAGTGTCCCCGGGACTAGCGGACCCCTCTCCTACAATGAGCAGTTCTTC. It encodes CASSVPGTSGPLSYNEQFF.

This clone was seen a few times. The chain has TRBV27 and TRBJ2-6; 9 positions match TRBD1. Losses at the gene ends were 6 bases for V and 2 bases for J; bases not matched to a gene: 8. CDR3 length: 17 amino acids. Germline values: CDR1 MNHEY, CDR2 SMNVEV (reference sequence). CDR3 region: CASSRPGQGTGANVLTF. In DNA form, the CDR3 reads TGTGCCAGCAGCCGACCGGGACAGGGAACTGGGGCCAACGTCCTGACTTTC.

V gene TRBV5-4 combines with J gene TRBJ2-1, with 8 positions matching TRBD1. The CDR3 totals 19 residues. V dropped 0 bases and J dropped 5; count of bases not matched to a gene: 16. Looked up from germline, CDR1 is SGHNT and CDR2 is YYREEE (reference sequence). The CDR3, as DNA: TGTGCCAGCAGCTTGGGGGCAGGGGGCGCTTCCAACTCTAACAATGAGCAGTTCTTC. Encoded protein: CASSLGAGGASNSNNEQFF.

This chain uses TRBV28 with TRBJ1-5; no firm D call. Trimming cost V 3 bases and J 4 bases, with 10 bases left between them. The CDR3 is made up of 14 amino acids. Germline values: CDR1 MDHEN, CDR2 SYDVKM. CDR3: CASSFRPPNQPQHF. The CDR3 DNA is TGTGCCAGCAGTTTCAGGCCTCCTAATCAGCCCCAGCATTTT.

This sequence joins TRBV14 and TRBJ2-3; 8 bases line up with TRBD1. The length of the CDR3 is 14 residues. The germline CDR1 and CDR2 sequences are SGHDN and FVKESK. Trimming took 5 bases from V and 4 from J; bases not matched to a gene: 5. CDR3 residues: CASSSDRGSDTQYF. As DNA, the CDR3 is TGTGCCAGCAGCTCTGACAGGGGATCAGATACGCAGTATTTT.

About this clone: This specimen includes other DNA sequences encoding the same CDR3. The chain combines TRBV15 with TRBJ2-7; 8 nucleotides line up with TRBD1. Looked up from germline, CDR1 is LNHNV and CDR2 is YYDKDF (reference sequence). The length of the CDR3 is 14 residues. J was trimmed by 0 bases and V by 4 bases; bases with no gene match: 2. The CDR3 DNA reads TGTGCCACCAGCATAGGACAGGGCTCCTACGAGCAGTACTTC. This codes for CATSIGQGSYEQYF.

This chain uses TRBV19 with TRBJ2-1; TRBD2 matches 7 bases. V was pared by 5 bases and J by 3 bases, with 4 bases of the junction left unmatched. The CDR3 spans 14 residues. The germline CDR1 and CDR2 sequences are LNHDA and SQIVND (reference sequence). This CDR3 reads CASSWASGYNEQFF. Here the CDR3 DNA reads TGTGCCAGTAGTTGGGCTAGCGGCTACAATGAGCAGTTCTTC.

The chain is built from TRBV29-1 and TRBJ1-1, with a possible D match to TRBD1 (5 bases). V was cut by 7 bases and J by 0 bases, with 12 bases left in between. CDR1 and CDR2 (germline): SQVTM, ANQGSEA. The CDR3 totals 13 residues. This chain's CDR3 is CSADTGMNTEAFF. CDR3 bases: TGCAGCGCCGATACAGGTATGAACACTGAAGCTTTCTTT. Together with reference TRBV29-1 and TRBJ1-1, the CDR3 gives the full variable domain: SAVISQKPSRDICQRGTSLTIQCQVDSQVTMMFWYRQQPGQSLTLIATANQGSEATYESGFVIDKFPISRPNLTFSTLTVSNMSPEDSSIYLCSADTGMNTEAFFGQGTRLTVV.

The chain has TRBV27 and TRBJ2-3; 7 bases align to TRBD2. The V segment lost 2 bases and the J segment 4 bases; nucleotides outside the gene matches: 9. CDR1 is MNHEY and CDR2 is SMNVEV in the germline V gene (reference sequence). The CDR3 is 16 residues long. CDR3 sequence reads: CASSLKAREGSDTQYF. For the CDR3, the DNA is TGTGCCAGCAGTTTAAAAGCCAGGGAGGGGTCAGATACGCAGTATTTT.

This clone was found a few times. The V gene is TRBV29-1, the J gene TRBJ2-7; TRBD1 might be the D (6 bases). The CDR3 runs to 13 residues. Deletions cut 5 bases from V and 4 bases from J, with 15 bases between. Germline V gene sequence: CDR1 SQVTM, CDR2 ANQGSEA. The CDR3 DNA follows: TGCAGCGTTATACAGGGTGGTCGATACGAGCAGTACTTC. Its translation is CSVIQGGRYEQYF.

The rearrangement joins TRBV7-2 to TRBJ2-7; 8 bases line up with TRBD1. The germline gives CDR1 SGHTA, CDR2 FQGNSA. The V segment lost 5 bases and the J segment 3 bases; nucleotides outside the gene matches: 9. The CDR3 is 15 amino acids. CDR3: CASSLPGTGYYEQYF. In DNA, the CDR3 is TGTGCCAGCAGCCTCCCCGGGACAGGCTACTACGAGCAGTACTTC.